The 30 T cell receptor beta chains listed next were all sequenced from one sample in a study of a mutant IDH1 vaccine in newly diagnosed glioma. Produced via immunoSEQ multiplex PCR; TCRdb's table is partial and in-frame only. The profile covers tens of thousands of clones, with 65% to 80% appearing a single time and about 5% taken by the ten largest. Noted time point: week 23, last vaccination. Doses consisted of 300 ug of mutant IDH1 20-mer peptide each, paired with topical imiquimod. Which antigens these TCRs recognize remains unknown. The specimen comprised PBMCs, sampled from a glioma patient whose treatment included an IDH1 peptide vaccine. These receptors originate from a man over 45 with glioma.

There are a few counts of this clone. The chain is built from TRBV9 and TRBJ1-5; TRBD1 matches 7 bases. The V gene's germline CDR1 is SGDLS and CDR2 YYNGEE. With 3 bases clipped from V and 3 bases from J, the junction kept 3 bases outside the gene matches. CDR3 length: 14 residues. CDR3 in amino acids: CASSGGQNNQPQHF. In nucleotides, the CDR3 is TGTGCCAGCAGCGGGGGACAGAACAATCAGCCCCAGCATTTT.

The gene calls are TRBV9 and TRBJ1-1, with unresolved D. The CDR3 runs 15 residues. The germline CDR1 and CDR2 sequences are SGDLS and YYNGEE. Trimming cost V 4 bases and J 0 bases, with 13 bases left between them. CDR3 amino acids: CASSPPGGMNTEAFF. The CDR3 region has the DNA TGTGCCAGCAGCCCCCCAGGAGGGATGAACACTGAAGCTTTCTTT. Filled out from reference TRBV9 and TRBJ1-1, the complete variable domain reads DSGVTQTPKHLITATGQRVTLRCSPRSGDLSVYWYQQSLDQGLQFLIQYYNGEERAKGNILERFSAQQFPDLHSELNLSSLELGDSALYFCASSPPGGMNTEAFFGQGTRLTVV.

This clone was seen once. The chain recombines TRBV9 with TRBJ2-1, with 8 bases lining up with TRBD1. In germline, CDR1 is SGDLS, CDR2 YYNGEE. Trimming cost V 5 bases and J 8 bases; bases outside gene matches: 6. CDR3 size: 13 residues. The CDR3 sequence: CASSYRGTDEQFF. For the CDR3, the DNA is TGTGCCAGCAGTTACAGGGGGACGGATGAGCAGTTCTTC.

V usage is TRBV2 and J usage is TRBJ1-5; D is unresolved. The CDR3 sequence is 14 residues long. V was pared by 3 bases and J by 0 bases, with 6 bases between. Germline V lookup: CDR1 SNHLY, CDR2 FYNNEI. As DNA, the CDR3 is TGTGCCAGCAGTGAGGGCAGTAGCAATCAGCCCCAGCATTTT. This sequence encodes CASSEGSSNQPQHF.

This chain connects TRBV15 to TRBJ2-7; the D gene is possibly TRBD1 (5 bases). This CDR3 has 14 amino acids. The V end lost 0 bases, the J end lost 4 bases, and 10 bases lay between the germline ends. Germline loops: CDR1 LNHNV, CDR2 YYDKDF (reference sequence). The CDR3 loop is CATSRERQIYEQYF. In nucleotides, the CDR3 is TGTGCCACCAGCAGAGAAAGACAGATATACGAGCAGTACTTC.

This chain uses TRBV25-1 with TRBJ1-3; possible D gene TRBD1, 5 bases. CDR1 and CDR2 from the germline V gene are MGHDK and SYGVNS. Trimming left V 6 bases short and J 7 bases short, with 7 bases between. This CDR3 has 11 amino acids. CDR3 residues: CASSDSNTIYF. The CDR3 DNA is TGTGCCAGCAGCGACAGTAACACCATATATTTT.

The chain uses TRBV6-6 and TRBJ2-7; 8 positions agree with TRBD2. The V and J ends lost 6 bases and 6 bases, in that order; junction bases with no gene match: 7. CDR1 is MNHNY, CDR2 SVGAGI, per germline (reference sequence). This CDR3 contains 13 residues. The CDR3 DNA follows: TGTGCCAGCAGAATCAGACGGGAGGGCGAGCAGTACTTC. Translating gives CASRIRREGEQYF.

CDR3 sequence reads: CASSTLTNEKLFF. CDR3 DNA sequence: TGTGCCAGCAGTACCTTGACTAATGAAAAACTGTTTTTT. The V call is TRBV28, the J call TRBJ1-4; no reliable D call. V lost 5 bases, J lost 2 bases, and 6 bases lay in between. Germline assignment: CDR1 MDHEN and CDR2 SYDVKM. The CDR3 has 13 amino acids.

V is TRBV29-1 and J is TRBJ2-5, with TRBD1 identical over 10 bases. This CDR3 contains 16 residues. Germline V gene data show CDR1 as SQVTM and CDR2 as ANQGSEA. Trimming at V came to 5 bases and at J to 3 bases, leaving 12 bases not matched to a gene. CDR3 sequence: CSVLRWGGQGEETQYF. The CDR3 DNA reads as TGCAGCGTTCTCCGTTGGGGTGGACAGGGGGAAGAGACCCAGTACTTC.

The chain joins TRBV19 to TRBJ1-5; the D gene is possibly TRBD1 (5 bases). Germline-derived CDR1 and CDR2 are LNHDA and SQIVND (reference sequence). The CDR3 extends over 13 amino acids. V lost 3 bases and J 7 bases, leaving 10 bases between the germline ends. The CDR3 nucleotides read TGTGCCAGTAGTATGGGGGGTGGCCAGCCCCAGCATTTT. It specifies CASSMGGGQPQHF.

The V and J genes are TRBV5-6 and TRBJ1-5, with unresolved D. The germline V gene has CDR1 SGHDT and CDR2 YYEEEE. V was clipped by 0 bases and J by 3 bases, with 4 bases between them. The CDR3 is made up of 13 amino acids. This CDR3 is CASSLGDNQPQHF. CDR3 nucleotide sequence: TGTGCCAGCAGCTTGGGGGACAATCAGCCCCAGCATTTT.

This chain joins TRBV5-6 and TRBJ1-2, with no clear D. Germline assignment: CDR1 SGHDT and CDR2 YYEEEE. Trimming removed 0 bases at V and 0 bases at J, with 12 bases between. The CDR3 sequence is 16 residues long. The DNA for the CDR3 is TGTGCCAGCAGCTTGGTGGCAGCTAAGTCTAACTATGGCTACACCTTC. Residues: CASSLVAAKSNYGYTF.

This clone was recorded once. This chain joins TRBV7-8 and TRBJ2-4; D gene uncertain. V was shortened by 7 bases and J by 0 bases, with 16 bases between the two germline ends. The germline V gene encodes CDR1 SGHVS and CDR2 FQNEAQ. This CDR3 is built from 16 residues. CDR3 protein: CASTSGAGIAKNIQYF. CDR3 sequence (DNA): TGTGCCAGCACCTCCGGAGCCGGCATAGCCAAAAACATTCAGTACTTC.

This clone was seen more than once but under ten times. CDR3 loop: CAWRPFLREGANNEQFF. CDR3 bases: TGTGCCTGGAGGCCGTTCCTCAGGGAAGGGGCTAACAATGAGCAGTTCTTC. V is TRBV30 and J is TRBJ2-1; perhaps TRBD1 as D (5 bases). The CDR3 consists of 17 residues. V was clipped by 3 bases and J by 5 bases, with 23 bases between them. The germline CDR1 and CDR2 sequences are GTSNPN and SVGIG (reference sequence). Full variable domain (remainder filled in from reference TRBV30 and TRBJ2-1): SQTIHQWPATLVQPVGSPLSLECTVEGTSNPNLYWYRQAAGRGLQLLFYSVGIGQISSEVPQNLSASRPQDRQFILSSKKLLLSDSGFYLCAWRPFLREGANNEQFFGPGTRLTVL.

This chain joins TRBV29-1 and TRBJ1-3, with D perhaps matching TRBD1 (5 bases). Trimming removed 5 bases at V and 4 bases at J, with 12 bases between. This CDR3 region has 13 residues. Looked up from germline, CDR1 is SQVTM and CDR2 is ANQGSEA. CDR3 DNA sequence: TGCAGCGTTACCGGGGACGGCGGAAACACCATATATTTT. Protein: CSVTGDGGNTIYF.

V usage is TRBV5-4 and J usage is TRBJ2-2; 8 positions agree with TRBD1. Trimming at V came to 3 bases and at J to 6 bases, leaving 4 bases not matched to a gene. The CDR3 has 14 amino acids. Looked up from germline, CDR1 is SGHNT and CDR2 is YYREEE (reference sequence). The DNA for the CDR3 is TGTGCCAGCAGCTCCAGGGGGCTTGCCGGGGAGCTGTTTTTT. Translated, it gives CASSSRGLAGELFF. Using reference TRBV5-4 and TRBJ2-2 for the parts outside the CDR3, the full variable domain is ETGVTQSPTHLIKTRGQQVTLRCSSQSGHNTVSWYQQALGQGPQFIFQYYREEENGRGNFPPRFSGLQFPNYSSELNVNALELDDSALYLCASSSRGLAGELFFGEGSRLTVL.

The chain links TRBV20-1 to TRBJ1-2; D is undetermined. V shed 5 bases and J shed 5 bases, with 9 bases lying between them. CDR3 length: 11 residues. Germline V gene sequence: CDR1 DFQATT, CDR2 SNEGSKA (reference sequence). The CDR3 DNA sequence: TGCAGTGCTTCCCAGGAATATGGCTACACCTTC. Its protein product is CSASQEYGYTF.

By its share, this clone is medium-sized. V and J are TRBV6-1 and TRBJ1-2; TRBD1 aligns across 7 bases. V shed 6 bases, J shed 8 bases, and the junction held 9 bases outside the gene matches. There are 13 residues in the CDR3. Germline V gene data show CDR1 as MNHNS and CDR2 as SASEGT. The CDR3 is CASRTGTVDGYTF. CDR3 nucleotide sequence: TGTGCCAGCAGAACAGGGACAGTCGACGGCTACACCTTC.

The chain couples TRBV7-2 to TRBJ2-1; the D gene is possibly TRBD1 (5 bases). Germline-derived CDR1 and CDR2 are SGHTA and FQGNSA. V was trimmed by 5 bases and J by 8 bases, leaving 19 bases between them. The CDR3 totals 15 residues. In DNA form, the CDR3 reads TGTGCCAGCAGCCAAAAGGGAAGGGGCCTGGATGAGCAGTTCTTC. It codes for CASSQKGRGLDEQFF.

In this sample, this clone turned up once. The genes are TRBV5-1 and TRBJ1-2, with D perhaps matching TRBD1 (6 bases). V was cut by 0 bases and J by 4 bases, with 10 bases left in between. The CDR3 totals 14 residues. From germline, CDR1 is SGHRS and CDR2 YFSETQ. CDR3 sequence (DNA): TGCGCCAGCAGCTTGGACGGGGGCTCCTATGGCTACACCTTC. This codes for CASSLDGGSYGYTF.

This clone was counted a few times. The chain is built from TRBV2 and TRBJ1-5; the D gene is possibly TRBD1 (5 bases). The CDR3 has 15 residues. V lost 4 bases and J 0 bases, leaving 10 bases between the germline ends. From germline, CDR1 is SNHLY and CDR2 FYNNEI. The CDR3 is CASSGQFDSNQPQHF. CDR3 coding DNA: TGTGCCAGCAGTGGACAGTTTGATAGCAATCAGCCCCAGCATTTT.

This clone was observed a handful of times. This chain joins TRBV5-1 and TRBJ1-1; unclear D gene. V was cut by 0 bases and J by 5 bases, with 8 bases left in between. The germline V gene has CDR1 SGHRS and CDR2 YFSETQ. This CDR3 contains 13 residues. CDR3 bases: TGCGCCAGCAGCTTGGGGGAGAGGACTGAAGCTTTCTTT. As protein: CASSLGERTEAFF.

This chain joins TRBV25-1 and TRBJ1-1, with TRBD1 as a possible D gene (5 bases). Trimming took 1 base from V and 1 from J, leaving 16 bases between them. This CDR3 is built from 17 residues. Germline V CDR1 and CDR2: MGHDK, SYGVNS. As DNA, the CDR3 is TGTGCCAGCAGTGAATCCGGCCCTCAGGGACGGAACACTGAAGCTTTCTTT. Amino acid sequence: CASSESGPQGRNTEAFF.

This chain joins TRBV5-5 and TRBJ2-7; TRBD2 might be the D (5 bases). Germline CDR1 and CDR2: SGHKS and YYEKEE (reference sequence). The CDR3 is 14 amino acids. Trimming removed 0 bases at V and 1 base at J, with 8 bases between. CDR3 DNA sequence: TGTGCCAGCAGCTTGGATCCGGGATCCTACGAGCAGTACTTC. This gives the protein CASSLDPGSYEQYF.

The chain recombines TRBV11-1 with TRBJ2-7; 9 nucleotides match TRBD1. The CDR3 has 15 residues. Germline-derived CDR1 and CDR2 are SGHAT and FQDESV (reference sequence). V lost 6 bases, J lost 4 bases, and 10 bases stayed unmatched. CDR3: CASSGTGRDFYEQYF. The CDR3 DNA sequence: TGTGCCAGCAGTGGGACAGGGCGAGATTTTTACGAGCAGTACTTC.

The chain couples TRBV6-6 to TRBJ2-5, with TRBD2 identical over 7 bases. Trimming at V came to 7 bases and at J to 6 bases, leaving 17 bases not matched to a gene. The germline V gene encodes CDR1 MNHNY and CDR2 SVGAGI (reference sequence). CDR3 length: 16 amino acids. The CDR3 nucleotides are TGTGCCAGCACTCCCCTCTGGGGAAGCGGGGTAAAGACCCAGTACTTC. Translated, it gives CASTPLWGSGVKTQYF.

This clone was observed a handful of times. This chain uses TRBV19 with TRBJ1-1; D is ambiguous. The germline CDR1 and CDR2 sequences are LNHDA and SQIVND (reference sequence). CDR3 length equals 13 residues. Trimming removed 6 bases from V and 4 bases from J, with 12 bases in between. CDR3 protein: CASSYGEGTEAFF. CDR3 sequence (DNA): TGTGCCAGTAGCTATGGGGAGGGCACTGAAGCTTTCTTT.

The chain joins TRBV4-1 to TRBJ1-5; 7 bases match TRBD1. Unmatched junction bases numbered 9, after V lost 4 bases and J lost 6 bases. Germline CDR1 MGHRA, CDR2 YSYEKL. The CDR3 is made up of 15 amino acids. The CDR3 sequence is CASSRHRGDGQPQHF. The CDR3 DNA is TGCGCCAGCAGCCGACACAGGGGAGACGGTCAGCCCCAGCATTTT.

This chain uses TRBV19 with TRBJ2-4; D is unclear. Trimming shortened V by 4 bases and J by 0 bases, and 10 bases separated the two germline ends. Germline V gene sequence: CDR1 LNHDA, CDR2 SQIVND (reference sequence). The CDR3 covers 15 residues. For the CDR3, the DNA is TGTGCCAGTAGTACTGGAGACTTAGCCAAAAACATTCAGTACTTC. It specifies CASSTGDLAKNIQYF. The entire variable domain, with the rest obtained from reference TRBV19 and TRBJ2-4, is as follows: DGGITQSPKYLFRKEGQNVTLSCEQNLNHDAMYWYRQDPGQGLRLIYYSQIVNDFQKGDIAEGYSVSREKKESFPLTVTSAQKNPTAFYLCASSTGDLAKNIQYFGAGTRLSVL.

The chain joins TRBV11-1 to TRBJ2-7; the D gene is possibly TRBD2 (6 bases). The CDR3 is 15 residues long. Germline V gene data show CDR1 as SGHAT and CDR2 as FQDESV (reference sequence). V was pared by 6 bases and J by 3 bases, with 18 bases between. CDR3 protein: CASRQTVGTYYEQYF. CDR3 sequence (DNA): TGTGCCAGCAGACAGACAGTGGGGACTTACTACGAGCAGTACTTC.